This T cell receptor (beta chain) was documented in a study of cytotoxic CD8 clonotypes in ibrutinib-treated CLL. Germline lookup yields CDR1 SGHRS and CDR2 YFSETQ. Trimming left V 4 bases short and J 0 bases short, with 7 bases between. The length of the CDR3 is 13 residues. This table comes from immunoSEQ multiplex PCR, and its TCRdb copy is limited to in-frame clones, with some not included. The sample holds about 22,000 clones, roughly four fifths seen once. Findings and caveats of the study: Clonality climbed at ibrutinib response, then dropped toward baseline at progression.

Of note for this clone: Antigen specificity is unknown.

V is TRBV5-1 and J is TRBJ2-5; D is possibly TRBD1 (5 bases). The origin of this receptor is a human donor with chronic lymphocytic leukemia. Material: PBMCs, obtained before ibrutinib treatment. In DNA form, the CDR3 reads TGCGCCAGCAGCCACAGGAACCAAGAGACCCAGTACTTC. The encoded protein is CASSHRNQETQYF. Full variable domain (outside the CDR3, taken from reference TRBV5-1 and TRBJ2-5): KAGVTQTPRYLIKTRGQQVTLSCSPISGHRSVSWYQQTPGQGLQFLFEYFSETQRNKGNFPGRFSGRQFSNSRSEMNVSTLELGDSALYLCASSHRNQETQYFGPGTRLLVL.